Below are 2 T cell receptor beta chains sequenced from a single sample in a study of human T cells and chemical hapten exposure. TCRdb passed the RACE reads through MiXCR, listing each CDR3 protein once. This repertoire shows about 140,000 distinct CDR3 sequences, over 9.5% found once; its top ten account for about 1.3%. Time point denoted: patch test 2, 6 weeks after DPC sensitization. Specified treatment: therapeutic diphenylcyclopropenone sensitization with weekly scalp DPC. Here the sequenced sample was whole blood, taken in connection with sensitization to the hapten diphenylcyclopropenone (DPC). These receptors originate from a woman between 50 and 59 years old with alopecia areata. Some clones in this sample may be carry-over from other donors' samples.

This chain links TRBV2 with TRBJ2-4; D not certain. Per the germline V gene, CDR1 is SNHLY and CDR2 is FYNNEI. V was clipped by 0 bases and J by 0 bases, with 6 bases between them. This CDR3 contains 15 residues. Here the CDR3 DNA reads TGTGCCAGCAGTGAAGCGGACCTAGCCAAAAACATTCAGTACTTC. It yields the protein CASSEADLAKNIQYF.

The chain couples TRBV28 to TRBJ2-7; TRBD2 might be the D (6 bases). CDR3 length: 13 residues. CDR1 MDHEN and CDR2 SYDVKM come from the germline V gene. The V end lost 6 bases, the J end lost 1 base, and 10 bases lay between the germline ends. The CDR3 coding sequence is TGTGCCAGCAGATCCGGGGGTTCCTACGAGCAGTACTTC. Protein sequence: CASRSGGSYEQYF.